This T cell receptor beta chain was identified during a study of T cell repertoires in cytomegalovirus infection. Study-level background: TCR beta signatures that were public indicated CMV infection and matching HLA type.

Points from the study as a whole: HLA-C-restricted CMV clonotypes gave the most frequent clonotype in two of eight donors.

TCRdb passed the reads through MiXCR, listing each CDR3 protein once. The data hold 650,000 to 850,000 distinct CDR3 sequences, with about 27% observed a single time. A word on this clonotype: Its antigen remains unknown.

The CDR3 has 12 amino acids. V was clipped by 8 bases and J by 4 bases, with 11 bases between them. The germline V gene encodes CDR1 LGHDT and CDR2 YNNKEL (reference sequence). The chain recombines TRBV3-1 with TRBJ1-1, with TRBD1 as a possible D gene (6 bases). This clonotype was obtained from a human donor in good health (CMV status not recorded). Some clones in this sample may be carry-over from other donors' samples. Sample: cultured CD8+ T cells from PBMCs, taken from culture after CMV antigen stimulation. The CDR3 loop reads CASGTGITEAFF. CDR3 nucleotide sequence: TGTGCCAGCGGAACAGGGATCACTGAAGCTTTCTTT. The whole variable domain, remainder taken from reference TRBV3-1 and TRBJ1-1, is DTAVSQTPKYLVTQMGNDKSIKCEQNLGHDTMYWYKQDSKKFLKIMFSYNNKELIINETVPNRFSPKSPDKAHLNLHINSLELGDSAVYFCASGTGITEAFFGQGTRLTVV.